The 15 T cell receptor beta chains below all came from one sample that was sequenced in a study of T cells after yellow fever vaccination. In TCRdb, the 5' RACE reads were re-called with MiXCR into one record per CDR3 protein. The sample has around 350,000 distinct CDR3 sequences; roughly 11% are singletons. Specimen: PBMCs, collected on the day of the first yellow fever vaccination. These TCRs come from a man aged 18-30 years who received the YFV17D yellow fever vaccine.

The chain carries TRBV7-9 and TRBJ1-1; D is ambiguous. V gave up 2 bases and J gave up 1 base, with 8 bases separating them. Germline V CDR1 and CDR2: SEHNR, FQNEAQ (reference sequence). This CDR3 has 14 residues. For the CDR3, the DNA is TGTGCCAGCAGCTTATGGAATTCGAACACTGAAGCTTTCTTT. It specifies CASSLWNSNTEAFF.

This clonotype was detected only a few times. The genes are TRBV29-1 and TRBJ2-3; no firm D call. The CDR3 runs to 10 residues. Germline V CDR1 and CDR2: SQVTM, ANQGSEA. V was clipped by 6 bases and J by 5 bases, with 6 bases between them. CDR3 in DNA: TGCAGCGTGAGAAAAGATACGCAGTATTTT. This translates into CSVRKDTQYF.

The table lists this clonotype with many counts. The chain couples TRBV12-3 or TRBV12-4 to TRBJ2-3; the match to TRBD2 covers 10 bases. The CDR3 contains 14 residues. V was clipped by 3 bases and J by 6 bases; unmatched bases: 3. DNA for the CDR3: TGTGCCAGCAGTTTCCTAGCGGGGGCCGATACGCAGTATTTT. It translates to CASSFLAGADTQYF.

This clonotype was recorded a few times. The chain couples TRBV6-5 to TRBJ1-1, with D possibly matching TRBD1 (6 bases). V shed 7 bases and J shed 4 bases, with 25 bases lying between them. This CDR3 has 17 residues. The germline V gene has CDR1 MNHEY and CDR2 SVGAGI. The CDR3 nucleotides read TGTGCCAGCATTACTAATTATGGCGAGGGGGGGGGCACTGAAGCTTTCTTT. It encodes CASITNYGEGGGTEAFF.

A few counts support this clonotype. The chain joins TRBV4-2 to TRBJ2-3; D is unresolved. Germline V gene lookup returns CDR1 LGHNA and CDR2 YNFKEQ. V was trimmed by 0 bases and J by 1 base, leaving 11 bases between them. There are 16 residues in the CDR3. In DNA, the CDR3 is TGTGCCAGCAGCCAAGACGGGCTAATCGGCACAGATACGCAGTATTTT. Translating it yields CASSQDGLIGTDTQYF.

The J gene is TRBJ1-4, the V gene TRBV24-1; D unclear. This CDR3 comprises 15 residues. V was trimmed by 3 bases and J by 0 bases, leaving 7 bases between them. CDR1 is KGHDR and CDR2 is SFDVKD in the germline V gene. CDR3 sequence reads: CATSDRVPTNEKLFF. In nucleotides, the CDR3 is TGTGCCACCAGTGATCGGGTACCAACTAATGAAAAACTGTTTTTT.

This clonotype was detected only a few times. The CDR3 is CASSETFAGANVLTF. DNA of the CDR3: TGTGCCAGCAGTGAAACCTTTGCTGGGGCCAACGTCCTGACTTTC. J is TRBJ2-6 and V is TRBV2; D is ambiguous. In germline, CDR1 is SNHLY, CDR2 FYNNEI. The CDR3 covers 15 residues. With 2 bases removed from V and 2 bases from J, the gap between germline ends came to 7 bases.

This clonotype was picked up a small number of times. V is TRBV7-2 and J is TRBJ1-1; a weak D match, TRBD1 (6 bases). The germline V and J ends were trimmed by 2 bases and 4 bases, with 14 bases remaining between them. Germline lookup yields CDR1 SGHTA and CDR2 FQGNSA. This CDR3 comprises 15 residues. In DNA form, the CDR3 reads TGTGCCAGCAGCTTATATGGGGGCTTGGGCACTGAAGCTTTCTTT. It encodes CASSLYGGLGTEAFF.

This clonotype has at least ten counts. The gene calls are TRBV6-1 and TRBJ1-2; tentative D call: TRBD1 (5 bases). Per germline, CDR1 MNHNS and CDR2 SASEGT. This CDR3 spans 15 amino acids. The germline V and J ends were trimmed by 10 bases and 4 bases, with 22 bases remaining between them. CDR3 DNA sequence: TGTGCCACCTCGCTCCGGGACGGAAGCCCCTATGGCTACACCTTC. As protein: CATSLRDGSPYGYTF.

This clonotype has ten or more counts. V and J are TRBV20-1 and TRBJ2-2, with 8 bases that match TRBD2. Germline assignment: CDR1 DFQATT and CDR2 SNEGSKA (reference sequence). V dropped 2 bases and J dropped 3; count of bases not matched to a gene: 2. This CDR3 has 14 amino acids. The CDR3 here is CSARSSGDTGELFF. The CDR3 DNA follows: TGCAGTGCTAGAAGTAGCGGGGACACCGGGGAGCTGTTTTTT.

V gene TRBV24-1 combines with J gene TRBJ1-3; D is unclear. V shed 5 bases and J shed 1 base, with 17 bases lying between them. This CDR3 is 17 amino acids long. The germline CDR1 and CDR2 sequences are KGHDR and SFDVKD. The CDR3 reads CATSGRLICGSGNTIYF. In DNA, the CDR3 is TGTGCCACCAGTGGACGACTTATATGCGGATCTGGAAACACCATATATTTT.

This clonotype appeared many times. The chain is built from TRBV10-3 and TRBJ1-1; 10 nucleotides line up with TRBD1. Germline assignment: CDR1 ENHRY and CDR2 SYGVKD. J was trimmed by 4 bases and V by 7 bases; bases with no gene match: 6. CDR3 length: 14 amino acids. CDR3 residues: CAITEDRGVTEAFF. DNA of the CDR3: TGTGCCATCACCGAGGACAGGGGGGTCACTGAAGCTTTCTTT.

There are a few counts of this clonotype. The rearrangement links TRBV5-4 to TRBJ2-7; 10 bases align to TRBD2. CDR3 length: 16 residues. V was clipped by 3 bases and J by 0 bases; unmatched bases: 6. Germline V CDR1 and CDR2: SGHNT, YYREEE (reference sequence). The CDR3 coding sequence is TGTGCCAGCAGCTCCCGAGCGGGGGGGGCCTCCTACGAGCAGTACTTC. It encodes CASSSRAGGASYEQYF.

The CDR3 region has the DNA TGTGCCAGCAGCCAAGGTCGGCGGGGCGGAACAGATACGCAGTATTTT. Translating it yields CASSQGRRGGTDTQYF. The chain combines TRBV4-2 with TRBJ2-3; maybe TRBD2 (6 bases). In germline, CDR1 is LGHNA, CDR2 YNFKEQ. The CDR3 is 16 residues long. V lost 1 base and J 3 bases, leaving 14 bases between the germline ends.

This clonotype occurred a few times. The chain recombines TRBV6-2 or TRBV6-3 with TRBJ2-7, with D possibly matching TRBD1 (6 bases). From germline, CDR1 is MNHEY and CDR2 SVGEGT. The V end was cut by 6 bases, the J end by 3 bases, with 9 bases between. The CDR3 is 12 amino acids. Here the CDR3 DNA reads TGTGCCAGCAGCCAGGGGCTCTACGAGCAGTACTTC. It encodes CASSQGLYEQYF.